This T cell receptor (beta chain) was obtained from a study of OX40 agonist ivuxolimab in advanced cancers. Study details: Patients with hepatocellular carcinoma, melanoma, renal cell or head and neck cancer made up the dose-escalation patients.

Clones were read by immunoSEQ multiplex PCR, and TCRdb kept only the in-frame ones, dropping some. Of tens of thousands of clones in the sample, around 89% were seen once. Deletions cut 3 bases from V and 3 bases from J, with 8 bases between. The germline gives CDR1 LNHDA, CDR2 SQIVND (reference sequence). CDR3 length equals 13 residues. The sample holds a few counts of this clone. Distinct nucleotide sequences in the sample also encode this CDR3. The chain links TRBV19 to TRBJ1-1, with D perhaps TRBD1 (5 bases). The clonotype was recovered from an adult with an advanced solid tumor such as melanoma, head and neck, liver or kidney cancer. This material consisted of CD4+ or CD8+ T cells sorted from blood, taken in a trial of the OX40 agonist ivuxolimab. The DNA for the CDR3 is TGTGCCAGTAGTATTAGCAGGGACACTGAAGCTTTCTTT. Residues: CASSISRDTEAFF.